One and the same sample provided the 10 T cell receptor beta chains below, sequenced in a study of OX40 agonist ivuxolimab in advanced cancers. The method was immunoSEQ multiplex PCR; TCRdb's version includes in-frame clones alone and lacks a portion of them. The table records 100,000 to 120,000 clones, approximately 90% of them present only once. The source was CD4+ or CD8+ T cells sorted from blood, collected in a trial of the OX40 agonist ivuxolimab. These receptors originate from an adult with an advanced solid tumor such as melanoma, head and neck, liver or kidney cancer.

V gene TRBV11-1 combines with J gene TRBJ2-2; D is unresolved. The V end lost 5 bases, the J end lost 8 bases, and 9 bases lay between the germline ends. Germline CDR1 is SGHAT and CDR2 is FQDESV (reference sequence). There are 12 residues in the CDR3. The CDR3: CASSITLGELFF. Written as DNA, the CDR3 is TGTGCCAGCAGCATCACCTTAGGGGAGCTGTTTTTT.

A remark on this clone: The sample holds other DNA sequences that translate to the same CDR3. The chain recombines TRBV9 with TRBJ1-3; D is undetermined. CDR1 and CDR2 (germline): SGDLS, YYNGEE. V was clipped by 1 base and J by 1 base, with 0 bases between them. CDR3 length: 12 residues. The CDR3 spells CASSVSGNTIYF. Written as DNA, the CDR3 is TGTGCCAGCAGCGTATCTGGAAACACCATATATTTT.

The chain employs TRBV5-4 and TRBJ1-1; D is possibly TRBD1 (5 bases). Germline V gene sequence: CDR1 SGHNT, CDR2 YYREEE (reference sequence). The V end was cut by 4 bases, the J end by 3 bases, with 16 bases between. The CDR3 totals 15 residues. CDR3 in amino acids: CASSPGGRGDTEAFF. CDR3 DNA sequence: TGTGCCAGCAGCCCTGGAGGACGGGGGGACACTGAAGCTTTCTTT.

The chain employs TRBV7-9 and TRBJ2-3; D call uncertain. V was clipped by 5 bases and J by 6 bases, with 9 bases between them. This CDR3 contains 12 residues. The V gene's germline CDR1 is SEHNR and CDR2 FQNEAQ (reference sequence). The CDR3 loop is CASSLIGDTQYF. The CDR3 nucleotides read TGTGCCAGCAGCCTAATAGGTGATACGCAGTATTTT.

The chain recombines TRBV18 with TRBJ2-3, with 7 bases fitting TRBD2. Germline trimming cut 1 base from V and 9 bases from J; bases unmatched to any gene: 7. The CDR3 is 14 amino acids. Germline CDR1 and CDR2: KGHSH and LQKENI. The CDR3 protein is CASSPQGRDGTQYF. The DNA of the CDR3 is TGTGCCAGCTCACCACAGGGGAGGGACGGAACGCAGTATTTT.

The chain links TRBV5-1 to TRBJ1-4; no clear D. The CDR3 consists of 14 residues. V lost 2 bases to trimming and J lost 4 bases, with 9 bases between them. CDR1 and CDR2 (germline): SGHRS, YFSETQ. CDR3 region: CASSFTSLNEKLFF. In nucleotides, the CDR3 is TGCGCCAGCAGCTTTACCAGCCTTAATGAAAAACTGTTTTTT.

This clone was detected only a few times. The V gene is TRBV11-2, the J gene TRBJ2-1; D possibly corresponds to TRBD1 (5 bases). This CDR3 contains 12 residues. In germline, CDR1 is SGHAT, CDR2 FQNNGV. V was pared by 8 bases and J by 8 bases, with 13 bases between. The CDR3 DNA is TGTGCCAGCGCCCCAGGGTACGATGAGCAGTTCTTC. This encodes CASAPGYDEQFF. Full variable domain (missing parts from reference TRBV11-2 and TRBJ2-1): EAGVAQSPRYKIIEKRQSVAFWCNPISGHATLYWYQQILGQGPKLLIQFQNNGVVDDSQLPKDRFSAERLKGVDSTLKIQPAKLEDSAVYLCASAPGYDEQFFGPGTRLTVL.

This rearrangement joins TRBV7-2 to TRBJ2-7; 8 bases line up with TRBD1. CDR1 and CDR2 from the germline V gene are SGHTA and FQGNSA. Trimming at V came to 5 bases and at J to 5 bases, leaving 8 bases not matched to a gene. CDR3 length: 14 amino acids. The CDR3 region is CASSRRQGTDEQYF. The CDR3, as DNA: TGTGCCAGCAGCCGGAGACAGGGGACGGACGAGCAGTACTTC.

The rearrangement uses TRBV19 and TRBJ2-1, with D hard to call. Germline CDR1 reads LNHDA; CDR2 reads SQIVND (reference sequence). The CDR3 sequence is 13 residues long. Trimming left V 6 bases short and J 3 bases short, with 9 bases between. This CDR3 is CASRGPHYNEQFF. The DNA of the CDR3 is TGTGCCAGTAGGGGCCCCCACTACAATGAGCAGTTCTTC.

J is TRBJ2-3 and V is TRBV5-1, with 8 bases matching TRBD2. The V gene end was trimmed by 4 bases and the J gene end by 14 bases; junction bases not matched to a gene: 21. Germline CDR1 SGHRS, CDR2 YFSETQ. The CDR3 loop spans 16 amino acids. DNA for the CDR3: TGCGCCAGCAGCCCCGGGGGGGGAGGCCCTACAATAACTTGGTATTTT. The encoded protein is CASSPGGGGPTITWYF.